The present T cell receptor (beta chain) was sequenced within a study of blood T cell repertoires in COVID-19. Whole-study context: The United States, Italy and Spain supplied acute and convalescent COVID-19 samples. PBMCs, B-cell-depleted T cells, or T cells were the source of the cDNA or gDNA that made up the material.

Per germline, CDR1 LGHDT and CDR2 YNNKEL (reference sequence). The CDR3 contains 14 residues. V was trimmed by 4 bases and J by 0 bases, leaving 4 bases between them. Original data processing: Amplification of reference gene primers provided the estimated nucleated cell counts. Only in-frame clones appear in the TCRdb table, and some are missing; sequencing was by immunoSEQ multiplex PCR. Clone size and V and J calls were adopted from that table, with D and trimming inferred from the DNA. The table has about 250,000 clones, around 85% seen once. This rearrangement joins TRBV3-1 (or the pseudogene TRBV3-2) to TRBJ2-6; no firm D call. Input material: peripheral blood. The receptor comes from a man in his fifties or sixties with active or convalescent COVID-19. The CDR3 sequence: CASSPLSGANVLTF. The CDR3 nucleotides read TGTGCCAGCAGCCCCCTCTCTGGGGCCAACGTCCTGACTTTC.